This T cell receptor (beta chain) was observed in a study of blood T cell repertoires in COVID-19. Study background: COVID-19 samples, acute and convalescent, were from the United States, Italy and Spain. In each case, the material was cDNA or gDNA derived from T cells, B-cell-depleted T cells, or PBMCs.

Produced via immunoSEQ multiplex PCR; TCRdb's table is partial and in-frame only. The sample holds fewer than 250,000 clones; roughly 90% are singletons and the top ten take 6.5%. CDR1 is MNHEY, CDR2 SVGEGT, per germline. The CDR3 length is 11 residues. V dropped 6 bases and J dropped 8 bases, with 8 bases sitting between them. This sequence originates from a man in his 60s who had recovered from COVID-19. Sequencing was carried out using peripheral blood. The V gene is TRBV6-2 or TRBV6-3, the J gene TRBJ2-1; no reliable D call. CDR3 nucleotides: TGTGCCAGCAGCATTTCCGATGAGCAGTTCTTC. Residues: CASSISDEQFF.